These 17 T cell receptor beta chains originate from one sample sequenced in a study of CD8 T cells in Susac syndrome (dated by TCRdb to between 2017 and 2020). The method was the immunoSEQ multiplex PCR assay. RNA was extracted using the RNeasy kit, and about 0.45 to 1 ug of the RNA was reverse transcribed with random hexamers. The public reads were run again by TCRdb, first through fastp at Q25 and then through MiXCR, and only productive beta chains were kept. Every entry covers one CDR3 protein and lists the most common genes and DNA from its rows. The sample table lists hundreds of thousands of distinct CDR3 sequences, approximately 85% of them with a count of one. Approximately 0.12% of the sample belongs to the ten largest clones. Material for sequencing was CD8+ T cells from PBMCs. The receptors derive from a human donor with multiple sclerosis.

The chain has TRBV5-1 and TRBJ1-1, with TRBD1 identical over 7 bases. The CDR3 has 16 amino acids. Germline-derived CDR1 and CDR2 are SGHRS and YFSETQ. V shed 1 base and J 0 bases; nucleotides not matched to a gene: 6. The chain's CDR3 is CASSLTKDRMNTEAFF. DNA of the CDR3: TGCGCCAGCAGCTTGACCAAGGACAGGATGAACACTGAAGCTTTCTTT.

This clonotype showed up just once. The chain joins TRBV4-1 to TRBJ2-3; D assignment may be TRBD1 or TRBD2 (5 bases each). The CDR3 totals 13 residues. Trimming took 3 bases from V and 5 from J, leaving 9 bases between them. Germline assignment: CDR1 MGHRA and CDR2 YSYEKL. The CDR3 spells CASSHGAGDTQYF. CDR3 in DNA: TGCGCCAGCAGCCATGGGGCGGGAGATACGCAGTATTTT.

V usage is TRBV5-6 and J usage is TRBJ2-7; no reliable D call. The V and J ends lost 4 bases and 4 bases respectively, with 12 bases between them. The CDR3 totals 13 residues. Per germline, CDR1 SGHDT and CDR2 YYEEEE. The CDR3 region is CASSAGTLYEQYF. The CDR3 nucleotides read TGTGCCAGCAGCGCCGGAACCTTATACGAGCAGTACTTC.

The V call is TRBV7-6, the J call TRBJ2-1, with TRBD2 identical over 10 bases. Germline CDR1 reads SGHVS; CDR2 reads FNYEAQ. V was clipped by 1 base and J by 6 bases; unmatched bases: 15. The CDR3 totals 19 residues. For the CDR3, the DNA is TGTGCCAGCAGCTTAGTGGCAGTCCCGGCGGCTAGCGGGAGCAATGAGCAGTTCTTC. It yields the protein CASSLVAVPAASGSNEQFF.

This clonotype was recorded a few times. In DNA form, the CDR3 reads TGTGCCAGCAGTTTATCGATCGGCACCTACGAGCAGTACTTC. Its protein product is CASSLSIGTYEQYF. The chain recombines TRBV27 with TRBJ2-7; the D is unclear. Germline lookup yields CDR1 MNHEY and CDR2 SMNVEV (reference sequence). This CDR3 has 14 residues. Trimming took off 0 bases at V and 2 bases at J, with 8 bases between the two ends.

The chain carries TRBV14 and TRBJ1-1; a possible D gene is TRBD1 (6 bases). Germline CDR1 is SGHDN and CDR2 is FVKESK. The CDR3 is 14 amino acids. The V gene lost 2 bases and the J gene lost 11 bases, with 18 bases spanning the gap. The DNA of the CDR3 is TGTGCCAGCAGCCAAACAGGGTATGGCAGGGAGGCTTTCTTT. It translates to CASSQTGYGREAFF.

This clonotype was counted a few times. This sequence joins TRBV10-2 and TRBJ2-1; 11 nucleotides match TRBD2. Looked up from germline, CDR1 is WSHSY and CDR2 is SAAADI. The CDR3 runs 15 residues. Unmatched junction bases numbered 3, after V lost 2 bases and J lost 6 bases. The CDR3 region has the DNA TGCGCCAGCAGTGAGGGACTAGCGGGCGGCAATGAGCAGTTCTTC. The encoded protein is CASSEGLAGGNEQFF.

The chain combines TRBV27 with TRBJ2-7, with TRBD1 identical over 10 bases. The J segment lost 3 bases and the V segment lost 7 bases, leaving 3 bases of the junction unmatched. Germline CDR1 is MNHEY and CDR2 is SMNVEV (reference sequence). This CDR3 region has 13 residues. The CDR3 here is CASIGQGVYEQYF. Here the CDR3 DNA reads TGTGCCAGCATTGGACAGGGGGTCTACGAGCAGTACTTC.

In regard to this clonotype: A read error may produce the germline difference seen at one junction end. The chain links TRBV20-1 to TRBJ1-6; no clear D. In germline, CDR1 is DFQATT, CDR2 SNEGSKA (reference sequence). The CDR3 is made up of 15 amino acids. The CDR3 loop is CSARDLREHNSPPHF. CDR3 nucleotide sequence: TGCAGTGCTAGAGATCTCCGGGAGCATAATTCACCCCCCCACTTT.

The CDR3 protein is CASSLSLAGTDTQYF. Written as DNA, the CDR3 is TGTGCCAGCAGTTTAAGTCTAGCGGGAACAGATACGCAGTATTTT. The J gene is TRBJ2-3, the V gene TRBV28, with 9 nucleotides matching TRBD2. Germline CDR1 is MDHEN and CDR2 is SYDVKM. V gave up 2 bases and J gave up 3 bases; unmatched junction bases: 3. CDR3 length: 15 amino acids. Combining the CDR3 with reference TRBV28 and TRBJ2-3 gives the whole variable domain DVKVTQSSRYLVKRTGEKVFLECVQDMDHENMFWYRQDPGLGLRLIYFSYDVKMKEKGDIPEGYSVSREKKERFSLILESASTNQTSMYLCASSLSLAGTDTQYFGPGTRLTVL.

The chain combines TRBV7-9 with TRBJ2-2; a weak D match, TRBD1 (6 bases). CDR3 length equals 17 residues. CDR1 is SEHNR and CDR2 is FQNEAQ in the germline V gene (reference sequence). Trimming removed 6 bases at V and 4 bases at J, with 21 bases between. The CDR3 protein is CASSYIPGQPPTGELFF. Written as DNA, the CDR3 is TGTGCCAGCAGTTATATCCCGGGACAACCGCCCACCGGGGAGCTGTTTTTT.

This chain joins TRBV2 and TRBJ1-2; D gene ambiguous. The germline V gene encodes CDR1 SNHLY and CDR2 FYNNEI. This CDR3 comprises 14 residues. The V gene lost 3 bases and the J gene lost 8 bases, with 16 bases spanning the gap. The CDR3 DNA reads TGTGCCAGCAGTGAGATTCGCATGCCCGAGGGCTACACCTTC. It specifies CASSEIRMPEGYTF.

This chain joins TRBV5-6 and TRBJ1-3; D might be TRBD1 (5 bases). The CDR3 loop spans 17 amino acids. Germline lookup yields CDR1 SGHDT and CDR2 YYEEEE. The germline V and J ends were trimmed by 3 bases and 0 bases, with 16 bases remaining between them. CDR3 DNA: TGTGCCAGCAGCTCCGAAGGGGAGGCCTACTCTGGAAACACCATATATTTT. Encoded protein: CASSSEGEAYSGNTIYF.

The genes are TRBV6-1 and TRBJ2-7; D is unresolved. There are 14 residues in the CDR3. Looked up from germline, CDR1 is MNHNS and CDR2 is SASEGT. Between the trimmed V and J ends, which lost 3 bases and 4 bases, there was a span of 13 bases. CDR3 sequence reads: CASSDQVTGYEQYF. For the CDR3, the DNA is TGTGCCAGCAGTGACCAGGTCACGGGTTACGAGCAGTACTTC.

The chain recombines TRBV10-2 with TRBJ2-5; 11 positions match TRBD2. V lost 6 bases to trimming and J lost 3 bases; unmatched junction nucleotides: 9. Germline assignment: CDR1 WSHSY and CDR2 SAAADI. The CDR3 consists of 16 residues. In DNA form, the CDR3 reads TGCGCCAGCAGAATCATGTCGACTAGCGGGGAAGAGACCCAGTACTTC. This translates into CASRIMSTSGEETQYF.

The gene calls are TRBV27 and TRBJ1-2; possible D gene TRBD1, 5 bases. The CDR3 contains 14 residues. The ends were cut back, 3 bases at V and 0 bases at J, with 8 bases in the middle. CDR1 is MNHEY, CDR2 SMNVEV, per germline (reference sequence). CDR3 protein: CASSFGTPNYGYTF. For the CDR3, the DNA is TGTGCCAGCAGTTTCGGGACCCCTAACTATGGCTACACCTTC.

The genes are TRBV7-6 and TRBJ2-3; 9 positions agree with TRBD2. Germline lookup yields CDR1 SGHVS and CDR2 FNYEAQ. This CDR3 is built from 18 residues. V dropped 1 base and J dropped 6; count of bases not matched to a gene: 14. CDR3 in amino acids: CASSLVATWREGLDTQYF. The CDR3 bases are TGTGCCAGCAGCTTAGTAGCGACATGGCGGGAGGGCCTGGATACGCAGTATTTT.